This T cell receptor beta chain was identified in a study of metastatic and nonmetastatic thyroid tumors. From the PCR reads, TCRdb re-called clones with MiXCR. The table lists roughly 35,000 clones, roughly 15% of them singletons. This clone appeared many times. Nobody among the patients had been given any treatment before thyroid surgery. The sequence derives from a female donor with papillary thyroid cancer or a benign thyroid nodule (not recorded which). Some clones in this sample may be carry-over from other donors' samples. The sample consisted of blood.

In DNA form, the CDR3 reads TGTGCCAGCAGCTCGGGGACTAGAGTTGTTACGCAGTATTTT. Encoded protein: CASSSGTRVVTQYF. The V gene is TRBV7-9, the J gene TRBJ2-3; TRBD2 matches 8 bases. The CDR3 totals 14 residues. CDR1 is SEHNR and CDR2 is FQNEAQ in the germline V gene (reference sequence). The junction had 8 bases not matched to a gene; V was cut back by 4 bases and J by 8 bases.